These 3 T cell receptor beta chains came from one sample sequenced in a study of T cells in Graves' hyperthyroidism and ophthalmopathy. Amplified TCR beta CDR3 regions came from RNA transcripts. Carried out on the TCR CDR3, a first-round RT-PCR used the HTBI primer set. One entry per CDR3 protein results from TCRdb running MiXCR on the multiplex PCR reads. The sample has a few hundred thousand distinct CDR3 sequences, 13% to 15% seen once; the top ten hold about an eighth. The sample taken for sequencing was blood. The receptors stem from a woman aged 40 to 49 with Graves' hyperthyroidism that later progressed to Graves' ophthalmopathy.

This clonotype has a single count. The chain uses TRBV6-6 and TRBJ1-2; D possibly corresponds to TRBD1 (5 bases). The CDR3 consists of 15 residues. With 0 bases removed from V and 3 bases from J, the gap between germline ends came to 11 bases. The germline CDR1 and CDR2 sequences are MNHNY and SVGAGI (reference sequence). CDR3 sequence reads: CASSYSGLTHYGYTF. The CDR3 coding sequence is TGTGCCAGCAGTTACTCGGGGCTAACACACTATGGCTACACCTTC.

In this sample, this clonotype turned up many times. The chain has TRBV30 and TRBJ1-2; 7 positions match TRBD1. V gave up 2 bases and J gave up 3 bases; unmatched junction bases: 9. The CDR3 contains 15 residues. Germline V gene data show CDR1 as GTSNPN and CDR2 as SVGIG (reference sequence). Written as DNA, the CDR3 is TGTGCCTGGAGTCGACCCGGACAGGTCGACTATGGCTACACCTTC. Its protein product is CAWSRPGQVDYGYTF. The whole variable domain, filled in from reference TRBV30 and TRBJ1-2, reads SQTIHQWPATLVQPVGSPLSLECTVEGTSNPNLYWYRQAAGRGLQLLFYSVGIGQISSEVPQNLSASRPQDRQFILSSKKLLLSDSGFYLCAWSRPGQVDYGYTFGSGTRLTVV.

Turning to this clonotype: An end of the junction differs from the germline gene, which may be a read error. The V and J genes are TRBV7-2 and TRBJ2-3; D not certain. The V gene's germline CDR1 is SGHTA and CDR2 FQGNSA. This CDR3 comprises 14 residues. CDR3: CASSLSVLADTQCF. CDR3 sequence (DNA): TGTGCCAGCAGCTTAAGCGTCCTCGCAGATACGCAGTGTTTT.